A few counts support the clone carrying this TCR beta chain. What it binds is not known. TCRdb used MiXCR to reprocess the reads, holding one entry per CDR3 protein. In the table there are over 250,000 distinct CDR3 sequences, about 20% of which are singletons. The data were obtained in a study of T cell repertoires in cytomegalovirus infection. Study results and limitations: Individuals carrying CMV plus the relevant HLA were identified by cumulative frequency of public TCR beta families.

Losses at the gene ends were 4 bases for V and 2 bases for J; bases not matched to a gene: 0. The CDR3 spans 14 residues. The clonotype was recovered from a human donor in good health (CMV status not recorded). Some clones in this sample may be carry-over from other donors' samples. The chain joins TRBV12-3 or TRBV12-4 to TRBJ1-3, with 9 bases aligning to TRBD1. The sequencing used cultured PBMCs, collected from culture after CMV antigen stimulation. Here the CDR3 DNA reads TGTGCCAGCAGTTGGACAGGGGCTGGAAACACCATATATTTT. Translating it yields CASSWTGAGNTIYF.